Shown below are 19 T cell receptor beta chains from a single sample sequenced in a study of cytomegalovirus exposure and HLA in healthy donors. The PCR made use of 60 Vbeta and 13 Jbeta primers. Repertoires were generated with immunoSEQ multiplex PCR, while TCRdb's copy carries only in-frame clones and drops some. This sample has about 130,000 clones, with over 9.5% found just once. Sequences were obtained from PBMCs. The receptors originated from a woman younger than 30 in good health and CMV-seropositive.

This chain uses TRBV7-3 with TRBJ2-3, with D possibly TRBD1 on 6 matching bases. V was pared by 2 bases and J by 4 bases, with 13 bases between. The CDR3 runs to 15 residues. Germline V gives CDR1 SGHTA, CDR2 FQGTGA. DNA for the CDR3: TGTGCCAGCAGCTTATCTGGGGGCTGGTCAGATACGCAGTATTTT. As protein: CASSLSGGWSDTQYF.

This clone was counted only a few times. The V call is TRBV19, the J call TRBJ2-2; D gene uncertain. CDR3 length equals 14 residues. Deletions cut 4 bases from V and 10 bases from J, with 16 bases between. The germline V gene encodes CDR1 LNHDA and CDR2 SQIVND (reference sequence). CDR3 region: CASSKRIHPEELFF. The CDR3 region has the DNA TGTGCCAGTAGTAAGAGGATCCACCCGGAGGAGCTGTTTTTT.

This clone turned up a few times. V is TRBV2 and J is TRBJ2-2, with D possibly being TRBD1 (6 bases). Trimming took 8 bases from V and 6 from J, leaving 13 bases between them. The CDR3 length is 13 residues. The V gene's germline CDR1 is SNHLY and CDR2 FYNNEI. In nucleotides, the CDR3 is TGTGCCAGCGGGGGCAGCGTCGCCGGGGAGCTGTTTTTT. Amino acid sequence: CASGGSVAGELFF.

J is TRBJ1-2 and V is TRBV29-1; TRBD1 is a possible D gene (5 bases). The ends were cut back, 4 bases at V and 6 bases at J, with 12 bases in the middle. This CDR3 contains 12 residues. Germline V gene lookup returns CDR1 SQVTM and CDR2 ANQGSEA. The CDR3 loop reads CSVVWGVDGYTF. The CDR3 bases are TGCAGCGTTGTCTGGGGGGTGGATGGCTACACCTTC.

This clone was counted a few times. The chain has TRBV7-3 and TRBJ2-7; D unclear. Germline CDR1 reads SGHTA; CDR2 reads FQGTGA. The CDR3 consists of 13 residues. Trimming stripped 2 bases from V and 3 bases from J, with 8 bases between. The DNA for the CDR3 is TGTGCCAGCAGCTTACAGTCGGGCTACGAGCAGTACTTC. Protein product: CASSLQSGYEQYF. Filled out from reference TRBV7-3 and TRBJ2-7, the complete variable domain reads GAGVSQTPSNKVTEKGKYVELRCDPISGHTALYWYRQSLGQGPEFLIYFQGTGAADDSGLPNDRFFAVRPEGSVSTLKIQRTERGDSAVYLCASSLQSGYEQYFGPGTRLTVT.

The sample holds a few counts of this clone. The chain uses TRBV28 and TRBJ2-3; tentative D call: TRBD1 (5 bases). Germline V gene lookup returns CDR1 MDHEN and CDR2 SYDVKM. V lost 8 bases and J 3 bases, leaving 18 bases between the germline ends. There are 15 residues in the CDR3. CDR3 in amino acids: CASCPQGVGTDTQYF. The CDR3 bases are TGTGCCAGCTGCCCGCAGGGCGTAGGTACAGATACGCAGTATTTT.

J is TRBJ1-1 and V is TRBV18; D unresolved. Germline V CDR1 and CDR2: KGHSH, LQKENI. Trimming took 5 bases from V and 4 from J, leaving 11 bases between them. This CDR3 region has 13 residues. CDR3 coding DNA: TGTGCCAGCTCAATTTCGAGAGGCACTGAAGCTTTCTTT. Its translation: CASSISRGTEAFF. Complete variable domain (other parts from reference TRBV18 and TRBJ1-1): NAGVMQNPRHLVRRRGQEARLRCSPMKGHSHVYWYRQLPEEGLKFMVYLQKENIIDESGMPKERFSAEFPKEGPSILRIQQVVRGDSAAYFCASSISRGTEAFFGQGTRLTVV.

This clone was found a few times. This chain connects TRBV6-1 to TRBJ1-5; D is ambiguous. Germline V gene sequence: CDR1 MNHNS, CDR2 SASEGT. The germline V and J ends were trimmed by 6 bases and 3 bases, with 12 bases remaining between them. The length of the CDR3 is 14 residues. Written as DNA, the CDR3 is TGTGCCAGCAGGTTCCTATACCTCAATCAGCCCCAGCATTTT. This sequence encodes CASRFLYLNQPQHF.

A few counts support this clone. The genes are TRBV2 and TRBJ2-1; D may be TRBD2 (5 bases). V shed 4 bases and J shed 9 bases, with 22 bases lying between them. CDR1 and CDR2 from the germline V gene are SNHLY and FYNNEI. The CDR3 loop spans 16 amino acids. In DNA form, the CDR3 reads TGTGCCAGCAGTGGCCCCGGACCCGGCCGGGAAGCTGAGCAGTTCTTC. Translation: CASSGPGPGREAEQFF. Full variable domain (rest looked up from reference TRBV2 and TRBJ2-1): EPEVTQTPSHQVTQMGQEVILRCVPISNHLYFYWYRQILGQKVEFLVSFYNNEISEKSEIFDDQFSVERPDGSNFTLKIRSTKLEDSAMYFCASSGPGPGREAEQFFGPGTRLTVL.

This clone was seen a handful of times. This chain links TRBV30 with TRBJ1-1; no clear D gene. Per germline, CDR1 GTSNPN and CDR2 SVGIG (reference sequence). This CDR3 comprises 12 residues. V was clipped by 3 bases and J by 3 bases, with 8 bases between them. The CDR3 DNA is TGTGCCTGGAGGTTGGGCGACACTGAAGCTTTCTTT. Translated: CAWRLGDTEAFF.

The chain employs TRBV13 and TRBJ2-7; 7 bases line up with TRBD2. The ends lost 5 bases at V and 7 bases at J; junction bases unmatched: 14. This CDR3 comprises 15 residues. Germline V gene lookup returns CDR1 PRHDT and CDR2 FYEKMQ (reference sequence). DNA for the CDR3: TGTGCCAGCAGCCTCATCCCGGGGGGAGGGGATGAGCAGTACTTC. Translation: CASSLIPGGGDEQYF.

This chain links TRBV30 with TRBJ2-1; maybe TRBD2 (6 bases). The CDR3 totals 15 residues. Trimming took 2 bases from V and 4 from J, leaving 15 bases between them. Germline CDR1 reads GTSNPN; CDR2 reads SVGIG (reference sequence). The CDR3 sequence: CAWSLQGLVYNEQFF. DNA of the CDR3: TGTGCCTGGAGTCTCCAGGGACTGGTTTACAATGAGCAGTTCTTC.

This clone was counted only a few times. The rearrangement uses TRBV9 and TRBJ1-4; 7 bases are shared with TRBD1. Germline V gene sequence: CDR1 SGDLS, CDR2 YYNGEE. Germline trimming cut 3 bases from V and 0 bases from J; bases unmatched to any gene: 5. This CDR3 comprises 16 residues. In nucleotides, the CDR3 is TGTGCCAGCAGCGCTGGACAGGATGCAACTAATGAAAAACTGTTTTTT. Encoded protein: CASSAGQDATNEKLFF.

This clone was picked up a small number of times. This chain connects TRBV28 to TRBJ2-7, with 8 bases matching TRBD2. The CDR3 sequence is 13 residues long. Looked up from germline, CDR1 is MDHEN and CDR2 is SYDVKM. Trimming at V came to 5 bases and at J to 5 bases, leaving 5 bases not matched to a gene. CDR3 region: CASSGPGGDEQYF. In DNA form, the CDR3 reads TGTGCCAGCAGTGGGCCGGGAGGGGACGAGCAGTACTTC.

The chain carries TRBV5-6 and TRBJ1-5, with D uncertain. Germline CDR1 is SGHDT and CDR2 is YYEEEE. The CDR3 is 14 amino acids. Between the trimmed V and J ends, which lost 1 base and 7 bases, there was a span of 12 bases. In DNA form, the CDR3 reads TGTGCCAGCAGCTTGTGGGAGACAAGGCAGCCCCAGCATTTT. As protein: CASSLWETRQPQHF.

This chain links TRBV7-3 with TRBJ2-1, with 9 bases lining up with TRBD2. Trimming cost V 3 bases and J 9 bases; bases outside gene matches: 9. The CDR3 extends over 15 amino acids. Germline CDR1 and CDR2: SGHTA and FQGTGA. The CDR3 DNA reads TGTGCCAGCAGCTTCGTTCAAGCGGGAGGTGCTGAGCAGTTCTTC. Its protein is CASSFVQAGGAEQFF.

A few counts support this clone. The chain couples TRBV2 to TRBJ1-4; 8 bases align to TRBD1. The V gene's germline CDR1 is SNHLY and CDR2 FYNNEI. V shed 4 bases, J shed 7 bases, and the junction held 5 bases outside the gene matches. CDR3 length: 14 residues. The CDR3 is CASSVPDRGEKLFF. The CDR3 coding sequence is TGTGCCAGCAGTGTACCCGACAGGGGTGAAAAACTGTTTTTT.

This clone was observed a handful of times. The genes are TRBV30 and TRBJ1-1; D gene ambiguous. V lost 0 bases to trimming and J lost 0 bases, with 11 bases between them. The CDR3 is made up of 15 amino acids. From germline, CDR1 is GTSNPN and CDR2 SVGIG (reference sequence). This chain's CDR3 is CAWSVTSVMNTEAFF. CDR3 sequence (DNA): TGTGCCTGGAGTGTTACATCCGTTATGAACACTGAAGCTTTCTTT.

The V and J genes are TRBV27 and TRBJ2-7, with TRBD1 matching over 9 bases. CDR3 length: 14 residues. The J segment lost 2 bases and the V segment lost 8 bases, leaving 7 bases of the junction unmatched. Germline V gene data show CDR1 as MNHEY and CDR2 as SMNVEV (reference sequence). The CDR3 DNA reads TGTGCCAGCGCCCCGACAGGGGGGGCCTACGAGCAGTACTTC. As protein: CASAPTGGAYEQYF.